The 16 T cell receptor beta chains presented below share a single source sample, sequenced in a study of blood T cell repertoires in COVID-19. TCRdb's table, derived via immunoSEQ multiplex PCR, lists solely in-frame clones and lacks some. The sample shows 200,000 or so clones, around nine tenths of them seen only once. The material sequenced was PBMCs or T cells enriched from blood (not recorded which). Receptor source: a woman aged 30 to 39 who had been exposed to COVID-19.

The gene calls are TRBV6-2 or TRBV6-3 and TRBJ2-5; the match to TRBD1 covers 9 bases. V lost 0 bases, J lost 5 bases, and 13 bases stayed unmatched. There are 18 residues in the CDR3. Germline loops: CDR1 MNHEY, CDR2 SVGEGT. CDR3 nucleotide sequence: TGTGCCAGCAGTTACTCTACCCGGGACAGGGCACGGAGTGAGACCCAGTACTTC. It is translated as CASSYSTRDRARSETQYF.

The chain has TRBV18 and TRBJ2-1; 9 bases match TRBD2. The CDR3 length is 14 residues. V trimming: 3 bases; J trimming: 6 bases; junction bases outside the gene matches: 3. Germline loops: CDR1 KGHSH, CDR2 LQKENI. CDR3 region: CASSPGTSFNEQFF. The CDR3 coding sequence is TGTGCCAGCTCACCCGGGACTAGCTTCAATGAGCAGTTCTTC.

V and J are TRBV2 and TRBJ1-4; TRBD1 matches at 7 bases. The junction had 6 bases not matched to a gene; V was cut back by 3 bases and J by 8 bases. CDR3 size: 14 residues. The germline V gene encodes CDR1 SNHLY and CDR2 FYNNEI. CDR3 in amino acids: CASSDRQGDEKLFF. CDR3 sequence (DNA): TGTGCCAGCAGTGACCGCCAGGGGGACGAAAAACTGTTTTTT.

CDR3 in DNA: TGTGCCAGCAGCAAAGTACCGACAGGTGACAATCAGCCCCAGCATTTT. Protein sequence: CASSKVPTGDNQPQHF. The chain employs TRBV21-1 and TRBJ1-5; the listed D gene, TRBD1, was not tested against the DNA. TRBV21-1 constitutes a pseudogene. The CDR3 extends over 16 amino acids.

The chain couples TRBV5-4 to TRBJ2-2, with D possibly TRBD2 on 6 matching bases. CDR3 length: 16 amino acids. V lost 0 bases and J 1 base, leaving 10 bases between the germline ends. In germline, CDR1 is SGHNT, CDR2 YYREEE (reference sequence). CDR3 bases: TGTGCCAGCAGCTTGGGACTAGTGGGGAACACCGGGGAGCTGTTTTTT. This encodes CASSLGLVGNTGELFF.

V and J are TRBV7-2 and TRBJ2-1; tentatively, D is TRBD2 (6 bases). V was shortened by 4 bases and J by 5 bases, with 15 bases between the two germline ends. The CDR3 length is 15 residues. The germline V gene encodes CDR1 SGHTA and CDR2 FQGNSA. The CDR3 loop is CASSWASAGDNEQFF. The CDR3 bases are TGTGCCAGCAGCTGGGCTAGCGCGGGTGACAATGAGCAGTTCTTC. Full variable domain (remainder filled in from reference TRBV7-2 and TRBJ2-1): GAGVSQSPSNKVTEKGKDVELRCDPISGHTALYWYRQSLGQGLEFLIYFQGNSAPDKSGLPSDRFSAERTGGSVSTLTIQRTQQEDSAVYLCASSWASAGDNEQFFGPGTRLTVL.

The chain uses TRBV9 and TRBJ1-1; 7 bases are a match to TRBD1. V gave up 3 bases and J gave up 2 bases; unmatched junction bases: 13. Germline V gene sequence: CDR1 SGDLS, CDR2 YYNGEE. This CDR3 spans 17 amino acids. CDR3: CASSADGTVPGNTEAFF. DNA for the CDR3: TGTGCCAGCAGCGCCGATGGGACAGTACCCGGTAACACTGAAGCTTTCTTT.

This rearrangement joins TRBV19 to TRBJ2-3; 11 nucleotides agree with TRBD2. The CDR3 is 16 amino acids. CDR1 LNHDA and CDR2 SQIVND come from the germline V gene (reference sequence). V lost 3 bases, J lost 6 bases, and 8 bases stayed unmatched. The CDR3 DNA sequence: TGTGCCAGTAGTATGGAGGGACTAGCGGTGCCGGATACGCAGTATTTT. As protein: CASSMEGLAVPDTQYF. The complete variable domain, with remaining parts taken from reference TRBV19 and TRBJ2-3, reads DGGITQSPKYLFRKEGQNVTLSCEQNLNHDAMYWYRQDPGQGLRLIYYSQIVNDFQKGDIAEGYSVSREKKESFPLTVTSAQKNPTAFYLCASSMEGLAVPDTQYFGPGTRLTVL.

The gene calls are TRBV2 and TRBJ2-7, with 14 bases aligning to TRBD2. The CDR3 is 15 residues long. The J segment lost 0 bases and the V segment lost 10 bases, leaving 5 bases of the junction unmatched. Germline-derived CDR1 and CDR2 are SNHLY and FYNNEI. The CDR3 protein is CATPGTSGSSYEQYF. The DNA of the CDR3 is TGTGCCACTCCCGGGACTAGCGGGAGCTCCTACGAGCAGTACTTC.

Concerning this clone: The same CDR3 arises from other DNA sequences in this sample as well. The chain couples TRBV7-9 to TRBJ2-7; D uncertain. Germline V gives CDR1 SEHNR, CDR2 FQNEAQ (reference sequence). V was shortened by 3 bases and J by 0 bases, with 3 bases between the two germline ends. CDR3 length: 12 residues. The CDR3 region has the DNA TGTGCCAGCAGCTTGAGCTCCTACGAGCAGTACTTC. This codes for CASSLSSYEQYF.

The rearrangement links TRBV15 to TRBJ2-7, with D perhaps matching TRBD2 (6 bases). Germline CDR1 reads LNHNV; CDR2 reads YYDKDF (reference sequence). The V end was cut by 3 bases, the J end by 2 bases, with 14 bases between. The length of the CDR3 is 15 residues. The CDR3 nucleotides read TGTGCCACCAGCAGGGGGGATTGGGGGGCCTACGAGCAGTACTTC. Its translation: CATSRGDWGAYEQYF.

V and J are TRBV19 and TRBJ2-3; D perhaps matches TRBD2 (5 bases). This CDR3 is 14 amino acids long. Germline assignment: CDR1 LNHDA and CDR2 SQIVND (reference sequence). Deletions cut 5 bases from V and 1 base from J, with 10 bases between. The CDR3 sequence: CASSVDSGTDTQYF. As DNA, the CDR3 is TGTGCCAGTAGTGTGGATAGCGGCACAGATACGCAGTATTTT.

This chain links TRBV30 with TRBJ2-5; the D gene is possibly TRBD1 (5 bases). Trimming removed 8 bases from V and 3 bases from J, with 13 bases in between. The CDR3 extends over 12 amino acids. Germline CDR1 and CDR2: GTSNPN and SVGIG (reference sequence). The CDR3 is CALKEGEETQYF. In nucleotides, the CDR3 is TGTGCCCTGAAAGAAGGGGAAGAGACCCAGTACTTC.

The chain combines TRBV2 with TRBJ1-5, with D unclear. Germline V gene sequence: CDR1 SNHLY, CDR2 FYNNEI. V gave up 2 bases and J gave up 0 bases, with 5 bases separating them. This CDR3 is built from 14 residues. The CDR3 DNA reads TGTGCCAGCAGTGAACGGTATAGCAATCAGCCCCAGCATTTT. Its translation: CASSERYSNQPQHF.

The chain carries TRBV18 and TRBJ1-2; D ambiguous. The V end lost 1 base, the J end lost 2 bases, and 8 bases lay between the germline ends. The CDR3 sequence is 14 residues long. Germline V CDR1 and CDR2: KGHSH, LQKENI. The CDR3 nucleotides are TGTGCCAGCTCACCACTCACGGGAAACTATGGCTACACCTTC. It encodes CASSPLTGNYGYTF.

The chain has TRBV2 and TRBJ2-7; 9 bases are a match to TRBD2. With 2 bases clipped from V and 4 bases from J, the junction kept 21 bases outside the gene matches. Germline V gene lookup returns CDR1 SNHLY and CDR2 FYNNEI. This CDR3 has 20 amino acids. The CDR3 coding sequence is TGTGCCAGCAGTGAACGGAGGGCCGCTGGCGGGGGTAGCGGGAGTTACGAGCAGTACTTC. Residues: CASSERRAAGGGSGSYEQYF.